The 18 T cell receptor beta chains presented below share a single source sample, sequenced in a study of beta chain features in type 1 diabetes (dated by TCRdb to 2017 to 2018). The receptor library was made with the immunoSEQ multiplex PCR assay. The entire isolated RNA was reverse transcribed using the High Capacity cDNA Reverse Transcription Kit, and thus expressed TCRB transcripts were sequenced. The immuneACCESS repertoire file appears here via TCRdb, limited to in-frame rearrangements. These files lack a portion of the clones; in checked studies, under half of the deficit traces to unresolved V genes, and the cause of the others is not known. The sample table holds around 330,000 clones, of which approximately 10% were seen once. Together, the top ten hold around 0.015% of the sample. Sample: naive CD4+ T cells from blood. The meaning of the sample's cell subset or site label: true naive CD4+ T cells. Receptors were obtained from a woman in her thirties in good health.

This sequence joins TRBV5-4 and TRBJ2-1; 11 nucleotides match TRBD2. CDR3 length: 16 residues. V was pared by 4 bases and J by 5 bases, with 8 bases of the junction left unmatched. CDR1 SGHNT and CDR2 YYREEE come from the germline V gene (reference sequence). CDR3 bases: TGTGCCAGCAGCCAACCTACTAGCGGGAGCCACAATGAGCAGTTCTTC. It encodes CASSQPTSGSHNEQFF.

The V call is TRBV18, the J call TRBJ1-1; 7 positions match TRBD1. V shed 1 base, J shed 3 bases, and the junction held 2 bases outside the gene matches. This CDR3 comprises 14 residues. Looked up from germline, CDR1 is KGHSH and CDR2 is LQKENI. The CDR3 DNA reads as TGTGCCAGCTCACCACAGGGGGCAGACACTGAAGCTTTCTTT. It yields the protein CASSPQGADTEAFF.

CDR3 region: CASSTGQGARTGELFF. The CDR3 bases are TGTGCCAGCAGTACGGGACAGGGGGCTAGGACCGGGGAGCTGTTTTTT. The chain links TRBV4-2 to TRBJ2-2; 12 positions agree with TRBD1. This CDR3 has 16 amino acids. V lost 6 bases, J lost 5 bases, and 7 bases stayed unmatched. Germline assignment: CDR1 LGHNA and CDR2 YNFKEQ.

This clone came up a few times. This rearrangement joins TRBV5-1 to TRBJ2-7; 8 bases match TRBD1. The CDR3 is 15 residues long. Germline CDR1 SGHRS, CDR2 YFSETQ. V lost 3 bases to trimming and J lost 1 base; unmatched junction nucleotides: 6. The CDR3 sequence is CASSSATGVSYEQYF. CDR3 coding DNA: TGCGCCAGCAGCTCCGCGACAGGGGTGTCCTACGAGCAGTACTTC.

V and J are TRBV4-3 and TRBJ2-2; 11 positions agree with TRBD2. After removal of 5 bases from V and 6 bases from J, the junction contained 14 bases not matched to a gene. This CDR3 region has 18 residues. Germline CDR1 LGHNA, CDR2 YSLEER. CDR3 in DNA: TGCGCCAGCAGCTTGACCGTCCTAGCGGGAGGAAGGGCCGGGGAGCTGTTTTTT. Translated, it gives CASSLTVLAGGRAGELFF.

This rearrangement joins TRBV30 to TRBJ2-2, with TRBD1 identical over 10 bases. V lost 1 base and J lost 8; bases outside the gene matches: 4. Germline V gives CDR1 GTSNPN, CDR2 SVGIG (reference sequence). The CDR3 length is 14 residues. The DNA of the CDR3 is TGTGCCTGGAGTGGGACAGGGGGGGCAGGGGAGCTGTTTTTT. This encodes CAWSGTGGAGELFF.

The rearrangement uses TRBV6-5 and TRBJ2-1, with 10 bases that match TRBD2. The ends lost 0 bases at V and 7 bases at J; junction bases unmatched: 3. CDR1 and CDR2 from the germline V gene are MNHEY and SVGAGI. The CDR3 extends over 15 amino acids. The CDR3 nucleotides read TGTGCCAGCAGTTACTCCCGGACTAGCGGAAATGAGCAGTTCTTC. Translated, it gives CASSYSRTSGNEQFF.

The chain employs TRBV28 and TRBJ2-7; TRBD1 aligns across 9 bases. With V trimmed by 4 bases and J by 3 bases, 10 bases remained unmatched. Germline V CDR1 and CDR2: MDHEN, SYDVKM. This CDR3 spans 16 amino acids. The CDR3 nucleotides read TGTGCCAGCAGTTCCCCCGGGACAGGGAGCCGCTACGAGCAGTACTTC. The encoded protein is CASSSPGTGSRYEQYF.

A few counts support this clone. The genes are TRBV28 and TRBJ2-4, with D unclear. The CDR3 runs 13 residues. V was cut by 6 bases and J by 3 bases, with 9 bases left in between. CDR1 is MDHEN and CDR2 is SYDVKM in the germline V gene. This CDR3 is CASRRRGKNIQYF. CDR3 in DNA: TGTGCCAGCAGACGAAGAGGCAAAAACATTCAGTACTTC.

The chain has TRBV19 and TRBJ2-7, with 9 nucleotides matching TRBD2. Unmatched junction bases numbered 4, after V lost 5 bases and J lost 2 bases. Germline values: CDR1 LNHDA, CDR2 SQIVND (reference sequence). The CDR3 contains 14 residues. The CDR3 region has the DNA TGTGCCAGTAGTGCGCGGGAGGGCCCCTACGAGCAGTACTTC. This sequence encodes CASSAREGPYEQYF.

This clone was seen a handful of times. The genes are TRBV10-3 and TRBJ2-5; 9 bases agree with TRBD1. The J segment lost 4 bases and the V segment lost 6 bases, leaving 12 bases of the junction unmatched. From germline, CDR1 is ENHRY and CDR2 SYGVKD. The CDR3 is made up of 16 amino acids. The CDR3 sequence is CAISASGTGNSETQYF. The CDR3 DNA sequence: TGTGCCATCAGCGCCTCCGGGACAGGGAATTCAGAGACCCAGTACTTC.

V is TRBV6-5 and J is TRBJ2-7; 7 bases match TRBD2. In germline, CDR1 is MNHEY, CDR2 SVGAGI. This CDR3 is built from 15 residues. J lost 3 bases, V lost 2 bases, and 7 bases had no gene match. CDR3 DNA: TGTGCCAGCAGTTACCAGGCGGGAGTGGTCTACGAGCAGTACTTC. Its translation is CASSYQAGVVYEQYF.

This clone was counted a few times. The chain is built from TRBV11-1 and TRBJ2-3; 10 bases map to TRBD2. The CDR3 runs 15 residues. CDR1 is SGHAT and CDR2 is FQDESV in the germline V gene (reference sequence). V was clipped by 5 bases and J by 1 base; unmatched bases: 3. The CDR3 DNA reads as TGTGCCAGCAGCCCAGGACTAGCGGGCACAGATACGCAGTATTTT. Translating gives CASSPGLAGTDTQYF.

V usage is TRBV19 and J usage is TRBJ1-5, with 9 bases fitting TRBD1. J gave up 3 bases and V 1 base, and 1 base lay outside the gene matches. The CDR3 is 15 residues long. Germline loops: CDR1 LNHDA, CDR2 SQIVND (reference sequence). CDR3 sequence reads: CASSIGTGDNQPQHF. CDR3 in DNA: TGTGCCAGTAGTATAGGGACAGGGGACAATCAGCCCCAGCATTTT.

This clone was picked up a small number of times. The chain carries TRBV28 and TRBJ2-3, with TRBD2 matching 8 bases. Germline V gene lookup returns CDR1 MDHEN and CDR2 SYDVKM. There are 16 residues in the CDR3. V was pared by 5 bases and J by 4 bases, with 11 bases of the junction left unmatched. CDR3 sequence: CASSPPAGGSPDTQYF. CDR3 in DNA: TGTGCCAGCAGTCCTCCCGCGGGAGGTTCCCCAGATACGCAGTATTTT.

CDR3 coding DNA: TGCGCCAGCAGCTTACTAGGACAGACATCAACTAATGAAAAACTGTTTTTT. Its protein product is CASSLLGQTSTNEKLFF. V is TRBV5-1 and J is TRBJ1-4; weak D call: TRBD1 (6 bases). Germline loops: CDR1 SGHRS, CDR2 YFSETQ. The CDR3 has 17 amino acids. V was pared by 2 bases and J by 0 bases, with 14 bases between.

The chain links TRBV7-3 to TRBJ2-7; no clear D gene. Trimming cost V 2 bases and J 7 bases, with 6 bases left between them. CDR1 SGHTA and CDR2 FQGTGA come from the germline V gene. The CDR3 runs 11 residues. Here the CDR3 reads CASSLSGEQYF. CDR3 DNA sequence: TGTGCCAGCAGCTTATCGGGTGAGCAGTACTTC.

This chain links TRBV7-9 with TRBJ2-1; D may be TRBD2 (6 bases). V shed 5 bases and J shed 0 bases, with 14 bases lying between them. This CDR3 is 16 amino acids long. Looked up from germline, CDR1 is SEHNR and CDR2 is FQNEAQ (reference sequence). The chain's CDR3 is CASSARGTSSYNEQFF. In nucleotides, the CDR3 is TGTGCCAGCAGCGCCCGGGGGACGAGCTCCTACAATGAGCAGTTCTTC.